The rows below give T cell receptor beta chains drawn from one sample of a study of early T cells in non-severe SARS-CoV-2 infection. TCRdb fed the 5' RACE reads into MiXCR, producing one record per CDR3 protein. In the table there are more than 50,000 distinct CDR3 sequences, about an eighth of which are singletons. The source material was whole blood. These receptors originate from an adult who was a healthcare worker with PCR-confirmed SARS-CoV-2 infection or an uninfected control (not recorded which). CDR3s leave out the opening cysteine and the closing phenylalanine or tryptophan.

j_call: TRBJ2-3; v_call: TRBV6-6; cdr3_aa: ASRAGQGAEDTQY
j_call: TRBJ1-2; v_call: TRBV29-1; cdr3_aa: SVWTANYGYT
j_call: TRBJ2-5; v_call: TRBV14; cdr3_aa: ASSRPRDGQETQY
j_call: TRBJ2-3; v_call: TRBV7-9; cdr3_aa: ASSLGQGAADTQY
j_call: TRBJ1-4; v_call: TRBV29-1; cdr3_aa: SVGLYNEKLF
j_call: TRBJ1-5; v_call: TRBV28; cdr3_aa: ASSHYDRGNQPQH
j_call: TRBJ2-7; v_call: TRBV14; cdr3_aa: ASSQGGIYDRPYEQY
j_call: TRBJ2-7; v_call: TRBV10-1; cdr3_aa: ASSEAPGSGVAEQY
j_call: TRBJ2-3; v_call: TRBV4-2; cdr3_aa: ASSQDLDTDTQY
j_call: TRBJ1-4; v_call: TRBV7-2; cdr3_aa: ASSRTGTREKLF
j_call: TRBJ2-2; v_call: TRBV29-1; cdr3_aa: SVTADRATGELF
j_call: TRBJ2-2; v_call: TRBV11-2; cdr3_aa: ASSIGTGELF
j_call: TRBJ1-1; v_call: TRBV11-3; cdr3_aa: ASSSTTSGTEAF
j_call: TRBJ2-5; v_call: TRBV15; cdr3_aa: ATSSDQETQY
j_call: TRBJ1-1; v_call: TRBV29-1; cdr3_aa: SVVSQGSEAF
j_call: TRBJ2-2; v_call: TRBV7-8; cdr3_aa: ASSNRVWTGELF
j_call: TRBJ1-2; v_call: TRBV28; cdr3_aa: ASSLSTEDYGYT
j_call: TRBJ2-7; v_call: TRBV28; cdr3_aa: ASSPPRLDYEQY
j_call: TRBJ2-4; v_call: TRBV19; cdr3_aa: ASSMNLGNIQY
j_call: TRBJ2-7; v_call: TRBV12-3/TRBV12-4; cdr3_aa: ASSLAGVEYEQY
j_call: TRBJ1-2; v_call: TRBV2; cdr3_aa: ASSELGDSNYGYT
j_call: TRBJ1-2; v_call: TRBV24-1; cdr3_aa: ATSGQLGYT
j_call: TRBJ2-7; v_call: TRBV7-2; cdr3_aa: ASSLGGVSYEQY
j_call: TRBJ1-1; v_call: TRBV11-3; cdr3_aa: ASSPRGGPSAEAF
j_call: TRBJ1-2; v_call: TRBV5-1; cdr3_aa: ASSFQGIYGYT
j_call: TRBJ1-2; v_call: TRBV10-3; cdr3_aa: AIRGRINYGYT
j_call: TRBJ2-7; v_call: TRBV6-6; cdr3_aa: ASRQSLSYEQY
j_call: TRBJ2-7; v_call: TRBV10-3; cdr3_aa: AISGLADSYEQY
j_call: TRBJ1-1; v_call: TRBV13; cdr3_aa: ASSLKRMTGGSSNTEAF
j_call: TRBJ1-4; v_call: TRBV7-2; cdr3_aa: ASSQTGSGSKLF
j_call: TRBJ1-2; v_call: TRBV2; cdr3_aa: ASAAAANNYGYT
j_call: TRBJ2-1; v_call: TRBV7-3; cdr3_aa: ASSPYSGQYNEQF
j_call: TRBJ1-5; v_call: TRBV28; cdr3_aa: ASSPYLRTAVQSPQH
j_call: TRBJ1-1; v_call: TRBV7-9; cdr3_aa: ASSTLRWTEDTEAF
j_call: TRBJ2-2; v_call: TRBV6-2/TRBV6-3; cdr3_aa: ASSITSRELF
j_call: TRBJ2-1; v_call: TRBV5-1; cdr3_aa: ASSWIAGGNNEQF
j_call: TRBJ2-3; v_call: TRBV20-1; cdr3_aa: SAGLSSTDTQY
j_call: TRBJ2-7; v_call: TRBV7-8; cdr3_aa: ASSSEAYEQY
j_call: TRBJ1-1; v_call: TRBV10-2; cdr3_aa: ACANTEAF
j_call: TRBJ1-1; v_call: TRBV6-6; cdr3_aa: ASSYSNSPAAEAF
j_call: TRBJ1-1; v_call: TRBV12-3/TRBV12-4; cdr3_aa: ASRATGISEAF
j_call: TRBJ2-1; v_call: TRBV7-6; cdr3_aa: ASSESRDEQF
j_call: TRBJ2-7; v_call: TRBV10-3; cdr3_aa: AISATGRDEQY
j_call: TRBJ1-2; v_call: TRBV7-6; cdr3_aa: ASSSSHRGRYNGYT
j_call: TRBJ2-1; v_call: TRBV4-1; cdr3_aa: ASSQILAGEKFYNEQF
j_call: TRBJ1-2; v_call: TRBV7-9; cdr3_aa: ASSLGTTNYGYT